A single sample is the source of the 20 T cell receptor beta chains below, sequenced in a study of breast tumors, draining lymph nodes, adjacent tissues. A single record per CDR3 protein comes from TCRdb applying MiXCR to the multiplex PCR reads. Of fewer than 250,000 distinct CDR3 sequences listed, around 32% were seen once; the top ten hold around 1.4%. Samples came from axillary lymph nodes draining the breast cancer. The sequencing sample was made of axillary lymph node tissue. The receptor source for this set is a female donor with breast cancer. Some clones in this sample may be carry-over from other donors' samples.

The sample holds many counts of this clonotype. This may be a read error, as it is one base from a much larger clone. The chain carries TRBV10-3 and TRBJ1-3; D is uncertain. The CDR3 extends over 13 amino acids. The V gene lost 3 bases and the J gene lost 2 bases, with 5 bases spanning the gap. Germline CDR1 ENHRY, CDR2 SYGVKD. CDR3 in DNA: TGTGCCATCAGTGACGGTACTGGAAACACCATATATTTT. It encodes CAISDGTGNTIYF.

This clonotype was seen ten or more times. The chain carries TRBV6-1 and TRBJ2-2; tentative D call: TRBD2 (6 bases). Trimming took off 7 bases at V and 8 bases at J, with 23 bases between the two ends. The CDR3 loop spans 16 amino acids. Germline values: CDR1 MNHNS, CDR2 SASEGT. CDR3 sequence (DNA): TGTGCCAGCAAGGGGACGCGGGGTACACCGAGTGGGGAGCTGTTTTTT. Translated: CASKGTRGTPSGELFF.

This clonotype was recorded at least ten times. This chain uses TRBV6-1 with TRBJ2-3, with D perhaps matching TRBD1 (6 bases). V lost 6 bases to trimming and J lost 5 bases, with 12 bases between them. The CDR3 length is 13 residues. CDR1 MNHNS and CDR2 SASEGT come from the germline V gene. CDR3 nucleotides: TGTGCCAGCAGACAGGGTTGGGTAGATACGCAGTATTTT. It translates to CASRQGWVDTQYF.

As to this clonotype: One end of the junction does not line up with germline, which may come from a read error. The genes are TRBV9 and TRBJ2-7; D perhaps matches TRBD1 (5 bases). This CDR3 region has 14 residues. Per the germline V gene, CDR1 is SGDLS and CDR2 is YYNGEE. For the CDR3, the DNA is TGTGCCAGCAGGGTCTGGGCAGGGTCCTACGAGCAGTCCTTC. This sequence encodes CASRVWAGSYEQSF.

This clonotype occurred many times. This chain connects TRBV13 to TRBJ2-5; 7 bases match TRBD1. V dropped 4 bases and J dropped 1; count of bases not matched to a gene: 3. Germline V gene lookup returns CDR1 PRHDT and CDR2 FYEKMQ (reference sequence). There are 14 residues in the CDR3. The CDR3 DNA is TGTGCCAGCAGCTACGGACAGGTCCAAGAGACCCAGTACTTC. Protein product: CASSYGQVQETQYF.

About this clonotype: A much larger clone lies one base from this, so it may be a read error. The V and J genes are TRBV5-1 and TRBJ1-1; no definite D call. The germline gives CDR1 SGHRS, CDR2 YFSETQ. The CDR3 sequence is 13 residues long. The CDR3 sequence: CASSLVQNTEASF. CDR3 DNA: TGCGCCAGCAGCTTGGTGCAGAACACTGAAGCTTCCTTT.

In this sample, this clonotype turned up a few times. The chain has TRBV5-1 and TRBJ2-2, with TRBD2 matching over 11 bases. The CDR3 contains 15 residues. Germline trimming cut 2 bases from V and 5 bases from J; bases unmatched to any gene: 2. Looked up from germline, CDR1 is SGHRS and CDR2 is YFSETQ. CDR3 in DNA: TGCGCCAGCAGCTTAACTAGCGGGAGAACCGGGGAGCTGTTTTTT. Its protein is CASSLTSGRTGELFF.

The sample holds one count of this clonotype. The V call is TRBV11-2, the J call TRBJ1-2; TRBD1 matches at 8 bases. This CDR3 is built from 14 residues. V shed 1 base, J shed 8 bases, and the junction held 6 bases outside the gene matches. The germline V gene encodes CDR1 SGHAT and CDR2 FQNNGV. Written as DNA, the CDR3 is TGTGCCAGCAGCTTAGCCCAGGGGGCGGGAGGCTACACCTTC. This translates into CASSLAQGAGGYTF.

Regarding this clonotype: A much more abundant neighbour one base away suggests this may be a read error. J is TRBJ1-1 and V is TRBV7-8; no definite D call. Trimming stripped 1 base from V and 0 bases from J, with 3 bases between. The CDR3 has 13 residues. The germline V gene encodes CDR1 SGHVS and CDR2 FQNEAQ. CDR3 protein: CASSLVLNTEAFF. As DNA, the CDR3 is TGTGCCAGCAGCTTAGTTTTGAACACTGAAGCTTTCTTT.

This clonotype occurred many times. The chain recombines TRBV5-1 with TRBJ2-2; the D gene is possibly TRBD2 (6 bases). The CDR3 totals 16 residues. Trimming left V 2 bases short and J 6 bases short, with 17 bases between. Germline CDR1 SGHRS, CDR2 YFSETQ. CDR3 coding DNA: TGCGCCAGCAGCTTTACTAGCACCCTAGAGGCCGGGGAGCTGTTTTTT. It translates to CASSFTSTLEAGELFF. Variable domain in full (rest from reference TRBV5-1 and TRBJ2-2): KAGVTQTPRYLIKTRGQQVTLSCSPISGHRSVSWYQQTPGQGLQFLFEYFSETQRNKGNFPGRFSGRQFSNSRSEMNVSTLELGDSALYLCASSFTSTLEAGELFFGEGSRLTVL.

The V gene is TRBV5-1, the J gene TRBJ1-1; D unresolved. Germline V gene lookup returns CDR1 SGHRS and CDR2 YFSETQ. The V gene lost 0 bases and the J gene lost 1 base, with 7 bases spanning the gap. The CDR3 length is 14 residues. This CDR3 is CASSLERWNTEAFF. CDR3 in DNA: TGCGCCAGCAGCTTGGAACGGTGGAACACTGAAGCTTTCTTT.

The table lists this clonotype with a few counts. The chain employs TRBV30 and TRBJ1-1, with D possibly matching TRBD1 (6 bases). The CDR3 runs 12 residues. The ends were cut back, 5 bases at V and 10 bases at J, with 17 bases in the middle. Germline CDR1 reads GTSNPN; CDR2 reads SVGIG (reference sequence). The CDR3 DNA follows: TGTGCCTGGCGCCTAGGGGGGTTCAGAGCTTTCTTT. Its translation: CAWRLGGFRAFF.

The J gene is TRBJ2-7, the V gene TRBV24-1; perhaps D is TRBD1 or TRBD2 (5 bases each). V was shortened by 2 bases and J by 2 bases, with 9 bases between the two germline ends. The CDR3 is 14 amino acids. Germline V CDR1 and CDR2: KGHDR, SFDVKD. CDR3 sequence: CATSDSRDAYEQYF. CDR3 nucleotides: TGTGCCACCAGTGATTCCCGGGACGCCTACGAGCAGTACTTC.

This clonotype has ten or more counts. This chain joins TRBV3-1 and TRBJ1-2; D possibly corresponds to TRBD1 (5 bases). Germline V gives CDR1 LGHDT, CDR2 YNNKEL (reference sequence). This CDR3 contains 14 residues. Trimming removed 4 bases at V and 8 bases at J, with 17 bases between. The CDR3 protein is CASSRQGGAGGYTF. The CDR3 nucleotides read TGTGCCAGCAGCCGGCAAGGAGGGGCAGGAGGCTACACCTTC.

This clonotype was seen repeatedly, ten times or more. V gene TRBV10-2 combines with J gene TRBJ2-7; D remains ambiguous. The germline V gene encodes CDR1 WSHSY and CDR2 SAAADI. The CDR3 spans 11 residues. The V gene lost 2 bases and the J gene lost 5 bases, with 4 bases spanning the gap. The CDR3 reads CASSEPDEQYF. DNA for the CDR3: TGCGCCAGCAGTGAGCCAGACGAGCAGTACTTC.

This clonotype was seen repeatedly, ten times or more. The chain combines TRBV7-3 with TRBJ1-2; 7 bases are a match to TRBD1. Trimming took 3 bases from V and 8 from J; bases not matched to a gene: 6. CDR3 length: 13 residues. CDR1 SGHTA and CDR2 FQGTGA come from the germline V gene. This CDR3 is CASSLGEGQGYTF. The DNA of the CDR3 is TGTGCCAGCAGCTTGGGGGAGGGACAGGGCTACACCTTC.

The J gene is TRBJ2-7, the V gene TRBV2; perhaps TRBD1 as D (6 bases). Germline V gene sequence: CDR1 SNHLY, CDR2 FYNNEI. Trimming removed 6 bases at V and 12 bases at J, with 27 bases between. This CDR3 has 15 residues. CDR3 sequence reads: CASSLRQAATYEWYF. CDR3 bases: TGTGCCAGCAGCTTAAGACAGGCAGCCACCTACGAGTGGTACTTC.

This sequence joins TRBV20-1 and TRBJ1-2; TRBD1 agrees at 11 bases. There are 16 residues in the CDR3. V dropped 0 bases and J dropped 0; count of bases not matched to a gene: 3. Per germline, CDR1 DFQATT and CDR2 SNEGSKA (reference sequence). The CDR3 protein is CSARDGGQGANYGYTF. The CDR3 coding sequence is TGCAGTGCTAGAGATGGGGGACAGGGGGCTAACTATGGCTACACCTTC.

As for this clonotype: The conserved closing phenylalanine or tryptophan is absent in this CDR3, likely reflecting a read error. The DNA is left out, because the CDR3 cannot be placed on it with certainty; the CDR3 is given as TCRdb lists it. This chain joins TRBV7-2 and TRBJ1-4; the table's D call, TRBD1, has no DNA check behind it. 10 amino acids form the CDR3, both terminal residues included. The V gene's germline CDR1 is SGHTA and CDR2 FQGNSA. Here the CDR3 reads CASSERDRVL.

This clonotype was observed at least ten times. The DNA for the CDR3 is TGCGCCAGCAGCCAAGATATCCAGGCTAATGAAAAACTGTTTTTT. Amino acid sequence: CASSQDIQANEKLFF. The chain carries TRBV4-3 and TRBJ1-4; no definite D call. Germline CDR1 LGHNA, CDR2 YSLEER. V was cut by 0 bases and J by 3 bases, with 8 bases left in between. The CDR3 totals 15 residues.